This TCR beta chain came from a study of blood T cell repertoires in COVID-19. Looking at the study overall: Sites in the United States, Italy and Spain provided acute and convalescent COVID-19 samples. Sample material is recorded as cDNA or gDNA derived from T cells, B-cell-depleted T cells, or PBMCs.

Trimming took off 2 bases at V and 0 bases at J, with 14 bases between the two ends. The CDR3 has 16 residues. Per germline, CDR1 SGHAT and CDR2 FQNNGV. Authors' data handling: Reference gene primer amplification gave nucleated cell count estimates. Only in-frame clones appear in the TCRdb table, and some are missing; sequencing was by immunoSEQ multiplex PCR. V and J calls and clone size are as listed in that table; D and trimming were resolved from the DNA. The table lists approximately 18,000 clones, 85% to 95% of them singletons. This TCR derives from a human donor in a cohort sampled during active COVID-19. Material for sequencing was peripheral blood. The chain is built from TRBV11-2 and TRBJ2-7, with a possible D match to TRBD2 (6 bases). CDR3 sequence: CASSLNRRDRSYEQYF. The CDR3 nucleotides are TGTGCCAGCAGCTTAAACAGGAGGGACCGCTCCTACGAGCAGTACTTC.